These 25 T cell receptor beta chains were all obtained from the same sample, sequenced in a study of cytomegalovirus exposure and HLA in healthy donors. The protocol was immunoSEQ multiplex PCR, while the TCRdb copy is restricted to in-frame clones and leaves out a portion. The table includes around 300,000 clones, approximately 86% detected once. What was sequenced was PBMCs. The receptors stem from a man aged 30 to 45 in good health and CMV-seronegative.

The gene calls are TRBV7-2 and TRBJ2-7; D may be TRBD2 (6 bases). Looked up from germline, CDR1 is SGHTA and CDR2 is FQGNSA. This CDR3 spans 17 amino acids. Trimming left V 0 bases short and J 0 bases short, with 15 bases between. The CDR3 bases are TGTGCCAGCAGCTTAGCGCTAGCCCGGCGGGGCTCCTACGAGCAGTACTTC. This gives the protein CASSLALARRGSYEQYF.

The chain is built from TRBV12-5 and TRBJ2-7; 8 bases are a match to TRBD1. The CDR3 has 12 amino acids. Germline-derived CDR1 and CDR2 are LGHNT and FRNRAP. V gave up 6 bases and J gave up 5 bases; unmatched junction bases: 3. The DNA for the CDR3 is TGTGCTAGTGGACTGGGACAGGACGAGCAGTACTTC. Its protein product is CASGLGQDEQYF.

The chain employs TRBV5-4 and TRBJ2-7; no reliable D call. The CDR3 has 14 amino acids. The germline V gene has CDR1 SGHNT and CDR2 YYREEE (reference sequence). The V and J ends lost 4 bases and 0 bases respectively, with 11 bases between them. CDR3 in amino acids: CASSRHPSSYEQYF. The CDR3 DNA reads TGTGCCAGCAGCCGACACCCATCCTCCTACGAGCAGTACTTC.

The chain couples TRBV19 to TRBJ1-2; 7 bases line up with TRBD1. Germline trimming cut 1 base from V and 0 bases from J; bases unmatched to any gene: 2. Germline CDR1 reads LNHDA; CDR2 reads SQIVND (reference sequence). The CDR3 runs 15 residues. The CDR3 is CASSIGTGANYGYTF. The DNA of the CDR3 is TGTGCCAGTAGTATAGGGACAGGAGCTAACTATGGCTACACCTTC.

The V and J genes are TRBV7-2 and TRBJ2-2; perhaps TRBD1 as D (6 bases). The V end was cut by 6 bases, the J end by 6 bases, with 11 bases between. The CDR3 totals 13 residues. Germline values: CDR1 SGHTA, CDR2 FQGNSA. DNA of the CDR3: TGTGCCAGCAGACCACAGGGTGCCGGGGAGCTGTTTTTT. Translating it yields CASRPQGAGELFF.

The chain is built from TRBV27 and TRBJ1-6, with a weak D call TRBD1 (6 bases). The V end lost 5 bases, the J end lost 7 bases, and 15 bases lay between the germline ends. Per germline, CDR1 MNHEY and CDR2 SMNVEV (reference sequence). CDR3 length equals 15 residues. The CDR3 DNA reads TGTGCCAGCAGTGTCAGGGGAAGAGAGAATTCACCCCTCCACTTT. This translates into CASSVRGRENSPLHF.

This CDR3 is CASKSGTGAAEAFF. Written as DNA, the CDR3 is TGTGCCAGCAAATCTGGGACAGGGGCGGCTGAAGCTTTCTTT. The chain has TRBV6-1 and TRBJ1-1; 10 positions match TRBD1. The CDR3 is 14 amino acids. V was pared by 7 bases and J by 6 bases, with 8 bases of the junction left unmatched. From germline, CDR1 is MNHNS and CDR2 SASEGT.

V gene TRBV6-5 combines with J gene TRBJ2-7; no clear D. Germline V gives CDR1 MNHEY, CDR2 SVGAGI. The CDR3 spans 11 residues. V was trimmed by 4 bases and J by 13 bases, leaving 14 bases between them. The CDR3 DNA sequence: TGTGCCAGCAGTTCGTCGGTCGATCTATACTTC. This translates into CASSSSVDLYF.

The rearrangement joins TRBV11-2 to TRBJ1-1; weak D call: TRBD1 (5 bases). CDR1 is SGHAT and CDR2 is FQNNGV in the germline V gene. CDR3 size: 15 residues. Trimming cost V 0 bases and J 8 bases, with 16 bases left between them. This CDR3 reads CASSLDGAQTMEAFF. The CDR3 DNA reads TGTGCCAGCAGCTTAGATGGGGCCCAAACAATGGAAGCTTTCTTT.

The chain couples TRBV27 to TRBJ2-5, with D perhaps TRBD2 (5 bases). The germline CDR1 and CDR2 sequences are MNHEY and SMNVEV (reference sequence). The V end lost 0 bases, the J end lost 5 bases, and 10 bases lay between the germline ends. CDR3 length: 14 amino acids. The CDR3 loop reads CASSLSVGGETQYF. The CDR3 coding sequence is TGTGCCAGCAGTTTATCGGTCGGCGGGGAGACCCAGTACTTC.

This clone has a single count. The chain carries TRBV27 and TRBJ2-1, with D perhaps matching TRBD1 (5 bases). From germline, CDR1 is MNHEY and CDR2 SMNVEV (reference sequence). The V gene lost 2 bases and the J gene lost 8 bases, with 10 bases spanning the gap. The CDR3 is 13 residues long. This CDR3 reads CASSLLWGDEQFF. The CDR3, as DNA: TGTGCCAGCAGTTTACTCTGGGGCGATGAGCAGTTCTTC.

The rearrangement uses TRBV4-3 and TRBJ1-4; TRBD1 matches at 9 bases. CDR1 is LGHNA, CDR2 YSLEER, per germline. V dropped 4 bases and J dropped 4; count of bases not matched to a gene: 1. The CDR3 loop spans 14 amino acids. The CDR3 region is CASSPDRGNEKLFF. For the CDR3, the DNA is TGCGCCAGCAGCCCGGACAGGGGTAATGAAAAACTGTTTTTT.

The rearrangement joins TRBV5-4 to TRBJ1-2, with 7 bases identical to TRBD1. The germline V gene has CDR1 SGHNT and CDR2 YYREEE (reference sequence). Germline trimming cut 4 bases from V and 2 bases from J; bases unmatched to any gene: 11. CDR3 size: 16 residues. Here the CDR3 reads CASSPSGTALNYGYTF. The CDR3 nucleotides are TGTGCCAGCAGCCCCTCCGGGACAGCTCTCAACTATGGCTACACCTTC.

The chain has TRBV7-8 and TRBJ2-7; 9 positions agree with TRBD1. V was pared by 4 bases and J by 7 bases, with 11 bases of the junction left unmatched. The CDR3 is made up of 15 amino acids. The germline V gene has CDR1 SGHVS and CDR2 FQNEAQ. CDR3 DNA sequence: TGTGCCAGCAGCTCCCCCGGGACAGGGCCTTTTGAGCAGTACTTC. It translates to CASSSPGTGPFEQYF.

Regarding this clone: Distinct nucleotide sequences in the sample also encode this CDR3. The chain combines TRBV6-4 with TRBJ1-5; a possible D gene is TRBD1 (6 bases). The ends were cut back, 6 bases at V and 5 bases at J, with 11 bases in the middle. The CDR3 is 13 residues long. The germline V gene has CDR1 MRHNA and CDR2 SNTAGT. This CDR3 reads CASSKDRDQPQHF. DNA of the CDR3: TGTGCCAGCAGCAAGGACAGAGATCAGCCCCAGCATTTT.

This chain connects TRBV5-5 to TRBJ2-7; TRBD1 agrees at 8 bases. CDR1 and CDR2 from the germline V gene are SGHKS and YYEKEE (reference sequence). With V trimmed by 3 bases and J by 4 bases, 3 bases remained unmatched. The CDR3 has 13 amino acids. CDR3 DNA: TGTGCCAGCAGCTCGGACAGGGCATACGAGCAGTACTTC. Amino acids: CASSSDRAYEQYF.

The gene calls are TRBV6-1 and TRBJ1-4; unclear D gene. Trimming shortened V by 4 bases and J by 2 bases, and 11 bases separated the two germline ends. Germline-derived CDR1 and CDR2 are MNHNS and SASEGT. The length of the CDR3 is 15 residues. CDR3 nucleotide sequence: TGTGCCAGCAGTGGAGAGGTGTCGACTAATGAAAAACTGTTTTTT. Translating gives CASSGEVSTNEKLFF.

The V and J genes are TRBV10-3 and TRBJ1-5; 8 bases align to TRBD1. Germline lookup yields CDR1 ENHRY and CDR2 SYGVKD. V lost 6 bases to trimming and J lost 5 bases; unmatched junction nucleotides: 3. This CDR3 spans 13 amino acids. The CDR3 bases are TGTGCCATCAGACAGGGGGGGGATCAGCCCCAGCATTTT. Translated, it gives CAIRQGGDQPQHF.

This chain uses TRBV7-2 with TRBJ2-7; 8 nucleotides agree with TRBD1. The germline V gene encodes CDR1 SGHTA and CDR2 FQGNSA. This CDR3 spans 15 amino acids. J gave up 4 bases and V 5 bases, and 10 bases lay outside the gene matches. In nucleotides, the CDR3 is TGTGCCAGCAGCGGGGGAGACAGGGGAGCGTACGAGCAGTACTTC. This encodes CASSGGDRGAYEQYF.

CDR3 DNA sequence: TGCAGCATTGGGACAGGGGAAAATGAAAAACTGTTTTTT. Protein: CSIGTGENEKLFF. This chain joins TRBV29-1 and TRBJ1-4, with 10 bases lining up with TRBD1. CDR1 SQVTM and CDR2 ANQGSEA come from the germline V gene. The CDR3 has 13 amino acids. J lost 5 bases, V lost 8 bases, and 5 bases had no gene match.

The chain uses TRBV4-3 and TRBJ1-5, with TRBD1 matching over 9 bases. This CDR3 has 15 residues. Germline V gene data show CDR1 as LGHNA and CDR2 as YSLEER. The J segment lost 6 bases and the V segment lost 4 bases, leaving 7 bases of the junction unmatched. The CDR3 loop reads CASSLDRGLGQPQHF. CDR3 in DNA: TGCGCCAGCAGCCTGGACAGGGGTCTGGGTCAGCCCCAGCATTTT.

The chain uses TRBV23-1 and TRBJ2-7; 9 nucleotides match TRBD1. TRBV23-1 is identified as an open reading frame with a role that is uncertain. The ends lost 0 bases at V and 6 bases at J; junction bases unmatched: 3. The length of the CDR3 is 14 residues. The CDR3 bases are TGCGCCAGCAGTCAATCCGGGACAGGGTGCGAGCAGTACTTC. This encodes CASSQSGTGCEQYF.

As concerns this clone: Other nucleotide sequences from this sample produce the same CDR3. The rearrangement uses TRBV5-1 and TRBJ2-7; the D is unclear. This CDR3 contains 14 residues. Germline V lookup: CDR1 SGHRS, CDR2 YFSETQ. V was shortened by 0 bases and J by 2 bases, with 9 bases between the two germline ends. This chain's CDR3 is CASSLVPGTYEQYF. CDR3 coding DNA: TGCGCCAGCAGCTTGGTTCCGGGTACCTACGAGCAGTACTTC. The whole variable domain, filled in from reference TRBV5-1 and TRBJ2-7, reads KAGVTQTPRYLIKTRGQQVTLSCSPISGHRSVSWYQQTPGQGLQFLFEYFSETQRNKGNFPGRFSGRQFSNSRSEMNVSTLELGDSALYLCASSLVPGTYEQYFGPGTRLTVT.

This chain connects TRBV4-1 to TRBJ2-1; no definite D call. V lost 0 bases to trimming and J lost 0 bases, with 12 bases between them. This CDR3 has 17 amino acids. Looked up from germline, CDR1 is MGHRA and CDR2 is YSYEKL. The CDR3 spells CASSQDETAGSYNEQFF. The CDR3 region has the DNA TGCGCCAGCAGCCAAGATGAAACAGCCGGCTCCTACAATGAGCAGTTCTTC.

This chain links TRBV6-1 with TRBJ1-5; 9 nucleotides agree with TRBD1. J gave up 5 bases and V 3 bases, and 2 bases lay outside the gene matches. The CDR3 totals 14 residues. Germline values: CDR1 MNHNS, CDR2 SASEGT. The CDR3 region is CASSEGTGYQPQHF. As DNA, the CDR3 is TGTGCCAGCAGTGAGGGGACAGGGTATCAGCCCCAGCATTTT.